This T cell receptor beta chain originates from a study of cytomegalovirus exposure and HLA in healthy donors. Overall study: Early released data comprised 80 million to 90 million unique TCRs from HLA-typed donors.

13 Jbeta primers and 60 Vbeta primers were used for the PCR. Here immunoSEQ multiplex PCR was the method, and the copy in TCRdb shows in-frame clones only, minus some. This sample yields some 150,000 clones, of which about three quarters are seen a single time; around 0.71% belongs to the top ten. From germline, CDR1 is MNHEY and CDR2 SMNVEV (reference sequence). Between the trimmed V and J ends, which lost 0 bases and 0 bases, there was a span of 3 bases. The CDR3 length is 15 residues. The chain carries TRBV27 and TRBJ2-6; D uncertain. Sequenced input: PBMCs. This receptor was obtained from a female donor in good health and CMV-seronegative. The CDR3 DNA follows: TGTGCCAGCAGTTTATCTTACTCTGGGGCCAACGTCCTGACTTTC. It yields the protein CASSLSYSGANVLTF.